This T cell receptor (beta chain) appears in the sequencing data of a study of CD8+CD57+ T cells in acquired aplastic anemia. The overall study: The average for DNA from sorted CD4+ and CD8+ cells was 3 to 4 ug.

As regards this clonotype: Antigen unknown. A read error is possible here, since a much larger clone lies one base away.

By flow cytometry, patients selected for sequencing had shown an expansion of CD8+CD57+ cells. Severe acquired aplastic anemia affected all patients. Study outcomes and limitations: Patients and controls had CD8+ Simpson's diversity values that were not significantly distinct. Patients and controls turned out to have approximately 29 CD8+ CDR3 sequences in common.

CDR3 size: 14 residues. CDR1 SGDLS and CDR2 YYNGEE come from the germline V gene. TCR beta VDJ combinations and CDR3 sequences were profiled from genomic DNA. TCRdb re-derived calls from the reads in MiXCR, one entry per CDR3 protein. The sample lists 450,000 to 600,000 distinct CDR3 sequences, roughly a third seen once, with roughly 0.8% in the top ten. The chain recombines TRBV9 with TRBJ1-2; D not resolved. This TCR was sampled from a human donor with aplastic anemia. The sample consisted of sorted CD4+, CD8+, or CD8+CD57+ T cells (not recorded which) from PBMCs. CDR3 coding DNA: TGTGCCAGCAGCGTAGCTACCGAGAACTATGGCTACGCCTTC. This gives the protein CASSVATENYGYAF.